Given below is one T cell receptor (beta chain) in context. This specimen comes from a study of blood T cell repertoires in COVID-19. The CDR3 is 11 residues long. V was clipped by 5 bases and J by 3 bases, with 5 bases between them. The germline V gene encodes CDR1 DFQATT and CDR2 SNEGSKA (reference sequence). Ages ranged from about 18 to 89 years, with residence in under 25 US areas. Among Cohort 3 donors, those recovered had two negative PCRs, clearance, or symptom resolution. Method: immunoSEQ multiplex PCR; TCRdb's copy keeps in-frame clones and lacks some. The sample has around 300,000 clones; 87% are singletons.

The chain uses TRBV20-1 and TRBJ2-1; D unresolved. The clonotype was recovered from a woman aged 40 to 55 who had recovered from COVID-19. Sequencing was carried out using PBMCs or T cells enriched from blood (not recorded which). CDR3 in amino acids: CSALNYNEQFF. In DNA, the CDR3 is TGCAGTGCTCTAAACTACAATGAGCAGTTCTTC.